The present T cell receptor beta chain was sequenced within a study of T cell clonality in common variable immunodeficiency. There are 12 residues in the CDR3. V lost 7 bases to trimming and J lost 1 base, with 7 bases between them. CDR1 is SNHLY, CDR2 FYNNEI, per germline. Study-level points and caveats: In common variable immunodeficiency, TCR beta chains reportedly carried fewer deletions and N-nucleotide insertions.

This clone was seen a handful of times. Its antigen is unidentified. This could be a read error, since a much larger clone is one nucleotide away. The read terminates 3 residues ahead of where the CDR3 ends, so the germline J gene completes it. In the same sample, other DNA sequences code for this CDR3. The table came from immunoSEQ multiplex PCR; TCRdb's copy has only in-frame clones and leaves some out. The sample yields approximately 45,000 clones, without any singletons. The TCR sequence derives from a person aged 18 to 75 in good health. Sequencing was performed on peripheral blood mononuclear cells. V and J are TRBV2 and TRBJ2-5; D gene ambiguous. The sequenced CDR3 bases are TGTGCCAGCACTGCGCTCCAAGAGACC. Protein: CASTALQET. The CDR3 in full is CASTALQETQYF.